This record concerns one T cell receptor (beta chain) sequence. Generated by immunoSEQ multiplex PCR, the TCRdb table keeps only in-frame clones and is missing some. The sample has roughly 65,000 clones; around three quarters are singletons. The data derive from a study of blood T cell repertoires in COVID-19. Overall study: Samples of COVID-19 (acute and convalescent) were obtained from the United States, Italy and Spain. PBMCs, B-cell-depleted T cells, or T cells were the source of the cDNA or gDNA that made up the material.

V lost 3 bases, J lost 0 bases, and 12 bases lay in between. The CDR3 contains 16 residues. The germline CDR1 and CDR2 sequences are LNHDA and SQIVND (reference sequence). This TCR came from a man aged 55 to 70 with acute or convalescent COVID-19. The source material was peripheral blood. This chain uses TRBV19 with TRBJ1-3; D may be TRBD1 (5 bases). As DNA, the CDR3 is TGTGCCAGTAGTATTCCGGAAAGGGGCTCTGGAAACACCATATATTTT. It yields the protein CASSIPERGSGNTIYF.